This T cell receptor (beta chain) was captured in a study of shared clonotypes between healthy human individuals. Overall study results and limits: Compared with clonotypes that all four donors shared, non-shared clonotypes had lower generation probabilities.

To note about this clone: Its antigen is unknown.

The CDR3 extends over 11 amino acids. V dropped 3 bases and J dropped 5; count of bases not matched to a gene: 1. Germline assignment: CDR1 DFQATT and CDR2 SNEGSKA (reference sequence). Data came from immunoSEQ multiplex PCR; TCRdb stores just in-frame clones and leaves some out. This sample carries over 300,000 clones, more than 75% of them seen once, and the ten largest clones take 15% to 20%. The receptor's source is a man between 18 and 29 years old in good health. This chain connects TRBV20-1 to TRBJ2-7; 7 nucleotides line up with TRBD2. The sequencing sample was made of memory CD8+ T cells sorted from blood. Subset: CD45RO+ cells pooled with CCR7-negative TemRA cells. As DNA, the CDR3 is TGCAGTGCTAGGCTAGCGGACGAGCAGTACTTC. This codes for CSARLADEQYF.